These 27 T cell receptor beta chains came from one sample sequenced in a study of T cell responses to AZD1222 COVID-19 vaccine. Data came from immunoSEQ multiplex PCR; TCRdb stores just in-frame clones and leaves some out. The table includes about 180,000 clones, 80% to 90% detected once. Sequencing used peripheral blood, obtained on day 0 of AZD1222 vaccination. The source is an adult in good health.

This chain connects TRBV29-1 to TRBJ1-1, with TRBD1 matching 12 bases. The CDR3 loop spans 14 amino acids. Unmatched junction bases numbered 3, after V lost 3 bases and J lost 4 bases. Germline V lookup: CDR1 SQVTM, CDR2 ANQGSEA. The CDR3 loop reads CSVETGQGATEAFF. The CDR3 DNA reads as TGCAGCGTTGAGACGGGACAGGGGGCCACTGAAGCTTTCTTT.

The chain recombines TRBV5-8 with TRBJ2-1, with a weak D call TRBD2 (6 bases). The CDR3 loop spans 15 amino acids. Trimming stripped 0 bases from V and 3 bases from J, with 10 bases between. Germline CDR1 SGHTS, CDR2 YDEGEE. CDR3 coding DNA: TGTGCCAGCAGCTTGGCGGGGGAAGGCTACAATGAGCAGTTCTTC. Translating gives CASSLAGEGYNEQFF.

The rearrangement links TRBV6-2 or TRBV6-3 to TRBJ2-7; D is possibly TRBD1 (6 bases). The V end lost 0 bases, the J end lost 5 bases, and 8 bases lay between the germline ends. The CDR3 is 13 amino acids. Germline CDR1 MNHEY, CDR2 SVGEGT. The CDR3 sequence: CASSYSGADEQYV. For the CDR3, the DNA is TGTGCCAGCAGTTACTCGGGGGCTGACGAGCAGTACGTC.

CDR3 sequence reads: CASSEGLSGAPGTRGYTF. The CDR3 nucleotides read TGTGCCAGCAGTGAAGGTTTGTCAGGGGCGCCCGGTACTAGGGGCTACACCTTC. The chain recombines TRBV6-1 with TRBJ1-2; D is perhaps TRBD1 (6 bases). CDR1 is MNHNS and CDR2 is SASEGT in the germline V gene. V was shortened by 1 base and J by 8 bases, with 26 bases between the two germline ends. CDR3 length equals 18 residues.

The rearrangement uses TRBV19 and TRBJ1-2; D not certain. CDR1 and CDR2 from the germline V gene are LNHDA and SQIVND (reference sequence). V lost 4 bases and J lost 7, with 16 bases in between. This CDR3 spans 14 amino acids. CDR3 DNA: TGTGCCAGTAGTACGCTGGAGTTGGGCTTTGGCTACACCTTC. Its translation is CASSTLELGFGYTF.

V is TRBV20-1 and J is TRBJ1-1, with D uncertain. This CDR3 has 13 residues. The V end was cut by 3 bases, the J end by 1 base, with 9 bases between. Germline lookup yields CDR1 DFQATT and CDR2 SNEGSKA (reference sequence). CDR3: CSASREWNTEAFF. Here the CDR3 DNA reads TGCAGTGCTAGTCGGGAATGGAACACTGAAGCTTTCTTT.

The chain uses TRBV18 and TRBJ1-3; 9 nucleotides agree with TRBD1. J lost 3 bases, V lost 3 bases, and 6 bases had no gene match. Germline CDR1 and CDR2: KGHSH and LQKENI. The CDR3 is 16 residues long. The CDR3 is CASSPTTGGGGNTIYF. Written as DNA, the CDR3 is TGTGCCAGCTCACCTACGACAGGGGGAGGTGGAAACACCATATATTTT.

V and J are TRBV20-1 and TRBJ2-1; D unresolved. V was cut by 6 bases and J by 5 bases, with 5 bases left in between. Germline CDR1 and CDR2: DFQATT and SNEGSKA (reference sequence). The CDR3 is made up of 10 amino acids. CDR3 in DNA: TGCAGTGCCCGAGACAATGAGCAGTTCTTC. Amino acid sequence: CSARDNEQFF.

J is TRBJ1-2 and V is TRBV7-9, with D possibly being TRBD1 (6 bases). Germline V gives CDR1 SEHNR, CDR2 FQNEAQ (reference sequence). CDR3 length: 15 residues. V lost 1 base and J lost 2, with 11 bases in between. The CDR3 protein is CASSLVGGVNYGYTF. CDR3 coding DNA: TGTGCCAGCAGCTTAGTAGGGGGGGTAAACTATGGCTACACCTTC.

This chain connects TRBV24-1 to TRBJ2-2; TRBD1 matches 7 bases. V trimming: 4 bases; J trimming: 3 bases; junction bases outside the gene matches: 7. The CDR3 spans 16 residues. Germline-derived CDR1 and CDR2 are KGHDR and SFDVKD. The CDR3 sequence is CATSDTGTAYTGELFF. Here the CDR3 DNA reads TGTGCCACCAGTGACACCGGGACAGCTTACACCGGGGAGCTGTTTTTT.

The rearrangement uses TRBV12-3 or TRBV12-4 and TRBJ2-3; D remains ambiguous. With 5 bases removed from V and 7 bases from J, the gap between germline ends came to 13 bases. The CDR3 has 13 residues. The CDR3 sequence is CASSPLGPNTQYF. CDR3 in DNA: TGTGCCAGCAGTCCCTTGGGCCCCAATACGCAGTATTTT.

The gene calls are TRBV15 and TRBJ2-1; D is unresolved. The CDR3 length is 15 residues. In germline, CDR1 is LNHNV, CDR2 YYDKDF (reference sequence). The V end was cut by 1 base, the J end by 4 bases, with 11 bases between. The DNA for the CDR3 is TGTGCCACCAGCAGAGTTGCAGGAAAATACAATGAGCAGTTCTTC. Amino acids: CATSRVAGKYNEQFF. Full variable domain (rest looked up from reference TRBV15 and TRBJ2-1): DAMVIQNPRYQVTQFGKPVTLSCSQTLNHNVMYWYQQKSSQAPKLLFHYYDKDFNNEADTPDNFQSRRPNTSFCFLDIRSPGLGDTAMYLCATSRVAGKYNEQFFGPGTRLTVL.

The CDR3 bases are TGTGCCAGCAGTTACTCACTCGTGGACGAGCAGTACGTC. Its translation is CASSYSLVDEQYV. J is TRBJ2-7 and V is TRBV6-2 or TRBV6-3; D gene uncertain. The V end was cut by 0 bases, the J end by 5 bases, with 8 bases between. From germline, CDR1 is MNHEY and CDR2 SVGEGT. The CDR3 sequence is 13 residues long.

The CDR3 DNA sequence: TGTGCCAGCAGACAACAGGGGCTTAGCACAGATACGCAGTATTTT. Translation gives CASRQQGLSTDTQYF. The chain recombines TRBV6-5 with TRBJ2-3; 7 nucleotides line up with TRBD1. With 6 bases clipped from V and 0 bases from J, the junction kept 6 bases outside the gene matches. Germline assignment: CDR1 MNHEY and CDR2 SVGAGI. This CDR3 has 15 residues.

In its sample, this clone was seen once. The V gene is TRBV19, the J gene TRBJ1-2; D uncertain. Germline values: CDR1 LNHDA, CDR2 SQIVND (reference sequence). The CDR3 has 16 residues. Trimming removed 4 bases at V and 0 bases at J, with 15 bases between. The CDR3 protein is CASSTPTSLANYGYTF. CDR3 DNA sequence: TGTGCCAGTAGTACCCCAACGAGCTTAGCTAACTATGGCTACACCTTC. The full variable domain, completed using reference TRBV19 and TRBJ1-2, is DGGITQSPKYLFRKEGQNVTLSCEQNLNHDAMYWYRQDPGQGLRLIYYSQIVNDFQKGDIAEGYSVSREKKESFPLTVTSAQKNPTAFYLCASSTPTSLANYGYTFGSGTRLTVV.

This chain joins TRBV20-1 and TRBJ2-5; tentative D call: TRBD2 (6 bases). Germline V gene data show CDR1 as DFQATT and CDR2 as SNEGSKA (reference sequence). Trimming cost V 3 bases and J 1 base, with 12 bases left between them. This CDR3 contains 14 residues. The CDR3 DNA sequence: TGCAGTGCTAGTTCCGGCGGGGCCCAAGAGACCCAGTACTTC. The encoded protein is CSASSGGAQETQYF.

The chain joins TRBV2 to TRBJ2-7; 8 positions agree with TRBD2. This CDR3 contains 15 residues. The V segment lost 8 bases and the J segment 3 bases; nucleotides outside the gene matches: 12. Germline lookup yields CDR1 SNHLY and CDR2 FYNNEI. CDR3 DNA sequence: TGTGCCAGCTCGGGGGGGGCCCTGGGAAACTACGAGCAGTACTTC. Translated, it gives CASSGGALGNYEQYF.

This sequence joins TRBV27 and TRBJ2-5, with D perhaps being TRBD1 or TRBD2 (5 bases each). V gave up 5 bases and J gave up 0 bases, with 19 bases separating them. The germline CDR1 and CDR2 sequences are MNHEY and SMNVEV (reference sequence). The CDR3 loop spans 17 amino acids. The CDR3 region is CASSRFGARIDQETQYF. The CDR3 DNA reads TGTGCCAGCAGTCGATTCGGGGCCAGGATAGACCAAGAGACCCAGTACTTC.

The CDR3 sequence is CASSTRDRNTGELFF. The CDR3 coding sequence is TGTGCCAGCAGCACCCGGGACAGAAACACCGGGGAGCTGTTTTTT. This chain joins TRBV11-3 and TRBJ2-2; TRBD1 agrees at 7 bases. Germline V gene data show CDR1 as SGHNT and CDR2 as YENEEA. CDR3 length equals 15 residues. V was pared by 5 bases and J by 2 bases, with 5 bases of the junction left unmatched.

The chain joins TRBV19 to TRBJ1-5; 8 nucleotides match TRBD1. With V trimmed by 3 bases and J by 6 bases, 10 bases remained unmatched. The CDR3 extends over 16 amino acids. Germline values: CDR1 LNHDA, CDR2 SQIVND (reference sequence). CDR3 sequence: CASSIQPGGFGQPQHF. The CDR3 DNA reads as TGTGCCAGTAGTATTCAGCCAGGGGGCTTTGGTCAGCCCCAGCATTTT.

A word on this clone: One end of the junction fails to match germline, which may point to a read error. This chain joins TRBV7-9 and TRBJ1-3; a weak D match, TRBD1 (5 bases). CDR1 and CDR2 (germline): SEHNR, FQNEAQ (reference sequence). The CDR3 covers 15 residues. This chain's CDR3 is CASSSMGQGGDTIYF. The DNA of the CDR3 is TGTGCCAGCAGTTCCATGGGGCAGGGTGGAGACACCATATATTTT.

This clone was detected only a few times. V is TRBV4-3 and J is TRBJ2-2; weak D call: TRBD2 (6 bases). The length of the CDR3 is 15 residues. Trimming left V 3 bases short and J 0 bases short, with 8 bases between. Germline V gene lookup returns CDR1 LGHNA and CDR2 YSLEER. The CDR3 region is CASSQVAANTGELFF. As DNA, the CDR3 is TGCGCCAGCAGCCAGGTAGCGGCGAACACCGGGGAGCTGTTTTTT.

The chain carries TRBV3-1 (or the pseudogene TRBV3-2) and TRBJ2-3, with D unresolved. Trimming pared 5 bases from V and 6 bases from J, leaving 9 bases between. Germline V gene data show CDR1 as LGHDT and CDR2 as YNNKEL (reference sequence). CDR3 size: 12 residues. The CDR3 is CASSSGWDTQYF. CDR3 nucleotides: TGTGCCAGCAGCTCTGGTTGGGATACGCAGTATTTT.

The gene calls are TRBV14 and TRBJ1-1; unclear D gene. V lost 2 bases, J lost 0 bases, and 7 bases lay in between. Germline V gene data show CDR1 as SGHDN and CDR2 as FVKESK. CDR3 length: 14 amino acids. The CDR3 DNA is TGTGCCAGCAGCCAAAGGGCCATGAACACTGAAGCTTTCTTT. This codes for CASSQRAMNTEAFF.

The V gene is TRBV5-1, the J gene TRBJ2-2; the D is unclear. V dropped 2 bases and J dropped 7 bases, with 9 bases sitting between them. Germline V gene data show CDR1 as SGHRS and CDR2 as YFSETQ. This CDR3 is 13 amino acids long. Written as DNA, the CDR3 is TGCGCCAGCAGCTTTGTAGTGGGCGGGGAGCTGTTTTTT. This codes for CASSFVVGGELFF.

V gene TRBV7-6 combines with J gene TRBJ1-3; D unclear. V was clipped by 6 bases and J by 3 bases, with 15 bases between them. The CDR3 is 15 residues long. Germline V gene data show CDR1 as SGHVS and CDR2 as FNYEAQ. The CDR3, as DNA: TGTGCCAGCAGTTTTACGGAAAACCATGGAAACACCATATATTTT. It yields the protein CASSFTENHGNTIYF.

V gene TRBV3-1 (or the pseudogene TRBV3-2) combines with J gene TRBJ1-3; D is undetermined. This CDR3 is 13 amino acids long. The V gene lost 1 base and the J gene lost 4 bases, with 5 bases spanning the gap. Germline V gives CDR1 LGHDT, CDR2 YNNKEL (reference sequence). For the CDR3, the DNA is TGTGCCAGCAGCCAAGGTGGGGGAAACACCATATATTTT. It encodes CASSQGGGNTIYF.